This section outlines one T cell receptor (beta chain) sequence together with its context. Multiplex touch-down PCR amplified TRB using TRB-A and TRB-B pools in one tube. Using the multiplex PCR reads, TCRdb records one entry per CDR3 protein without DNA. The sample features 4,700 or so distinct CDR3 sequences, with roughly 15% in its top ten. Approximately 36,000 genome equivalents of blood DNA were amplified for TRB. The sample is drawn from a study of T cell clusters in autoimmune cytopenias. The CDR3 has 15 residues. Looked up from germline, CDR1 is MNHEY and CDR2 is SMNVEV (reference sequence). The sequence was collected from a human donor with an autoimmune cytopenia or autoimmune hepatitis (not recorded which). The sequencing input was peripheral blood. This chain joins TRBV27 and TRBJ2-7; there is no DNA to check the TCRdb D call of TRBD1. CDR3 sequence reads: CASRGTGLLGYEQYF.